These 31 T cell receptor beta chains came from one sample sequenced in a study of CD8+ T cells in alopecia areata. Extracted from the samples, RNA was reverse transcribed into cDNA to serve as the sequencing template. Repertoires were generated with immunoSEQ multiplex PCR, while TCRdb's copy carries only in-frame clones and drops some. The sample includes around 160,000 clones, about 87% seen only once; the top ten take about 15%. The specimen comprised CD8+ T cells sorted from blood, sampled at week 0. Receptors originate from a human donor with alopecia areata.

The J gene is TRBJ2-1, the V gene TRBV29-1, with TRBD1 matching over 8 bases. V dropped 1 base and J dropped 2; count of bases not matched to a gene: 7. The CDR3 is made up of 16 amino acids. Germline CDR1 SQVTM, CDR2 ANQGSEA. The CDR3 DNA follows: TGCAGCGTTGAAGTAAGTGGGACAGGCACCTACAATGAGCAGTTCTTC. Amino acids: CSVEVSGTGTYNEQFF.

The chain joins TRBV7-9 to TRBJ2-4, with D maybe TRBD1 (5 bases). The germline V and J ends were trimmed by 5 bases and 1 base, with 9 bases remaining between them. This CDR3 spans 14 amino acids. Germline V gene lookup returns CDR1 SEHNR and CDR2 FQNEAQ (reference sequence). The CDR3 coding sequence is TGTGCCAGCAGCCAGGGCAGGGCCAAAAACATTCAGTACTTC. It translates to CASSQGRAKNIQYF.

The chain employs TRBV29-1 and TRBJ2-2; D is possibly TRBD1 or TRBD2 (6 bases each). Germline CDR1 and CDR2: SQVTM and ANQGSEA. The CDR3 loop spans 13 amino acids. The V end was cut by 5 bases, the J end by 4 bases, with 11 bases between. The CDR3 reads CSVLGGITGELFF. The CDR3, as DNA: TGCAGCGTTCTAGGGGGGATCACCGGGGAGCTGTTTTTT.

The chain has TRBV5-6 and TRBJ2-1; 10 bases are a match to TRBD2. CDR3 length: 16 amino acids. The trim removed 3 bases at V and 2 bases at J, leaving 5 bases unmatched. From germline, CDR1 is SGHDT and CDR2 YYEEEE. The CDR3 DNA reads as TGTGCCAGCAGCTCTCCTACTAGCGGGGCCTACAATGAGCAGTTCTTC. This encodes CASSSPTSGAYNEQFF.

This clone showed up just a few times. This chain's CDR3 is CASSQEGGGDYEQYF. In DNA, the CDR3 is TGCGCCAGCAGCCAAGAAGGAGGAGGGGATTACGAGCAGTACTTC. V and J are TRBV4-1 and TRBJ2-7; TRBD2 might be the D (6 bases). V lost 0 bases and J lost 4, with 13 bases in between. Germline V CDR1 and CDR2: MGHRA, YSYEKL. CDR3 size: 15 residues.

This chain's CDR3 is CASSPRTSGINEQYF. The CDR3 region has the DNA TGTGCCAGCAGCCCTCGGACTAGCGGGATCAACGAGCAGTACTTC. The rearrangement joins TRBV13 to TRBJ2-7, with 12 bases identical to TRBD2. CDR1 PRHDT and CDR2 FYEKMQ come from the germline V gene (reference sequence). J gave up 5 bases and V 5 bases, and 7 bases lay outside the gene matches. The CDR3 is 15 residues long.

This chain uses TRBV10-3 with TRBJ2-1; perhaps TRBD1 as D (6 bases). Germline V gene sequence: CDR1 ENHRY, CDR2 SYGVKD. V shed 6 bases and J shed 5 bases, with 11 bases lying between them. The CDR3 spans 13 residues. The CDR3 here is CAISQSGDNEQFF. In nucleotides, the CDR3 is TGTGCCATCAGCCAATCAGGGGACAATGAGCAGTTCTTC.

The chain is built from TRBV9 and TRBJ2-6; D gene unclear. Between the trimmed V and J ends, which lost 2 bases and 4 bases, there was a span of 13 bases. CDR1 is SGDLS and CDR2 is YYNGEE in the germline V gene. The CDR3 covers 16 residues. CDR3 nucleotide sequence: TGTGCCAGCAGCGTGGGCTTTAGTAGCGGGGCCAACGTCCTGACTTTC. Amino acids: CASSVGFSSGANVLTF.

The genes are TRBV7-9 and TRBJ2-7; 8 bases line up with TRBD1. The CDR3 is 13 residues long. Germline V CDR1 and CDR2: SEHNR, FQNEAQ (reference sequence). Trimming cost V 6 bases and J 5 bases; bases outside gene matches: 6. The CDR3, as DNA: TGTGCCAGCAGACAGACAGGGGAGGACGAGCAGTACTTC. Translating it yields CASRQTGEDEQYF.

Notes on this clone: The sample holds other DNA sequences that translate to the same CDR3. DNA of the CDR3: TGCAGCGTTGTAGCAGGGTTCGAGCAGTACTTC. Residues: CSVVAGFEQYF. The rearrangement joins TRBV29-1 to TRBJ2-7; D perhaps matches TRBD1 (5 bases). CDR3 size: 11 residues. Germline V CDR1 and CDR2: SQVTM, ANQGSEA. V was cut by 4 bases and J by 6 bases, with 10 bases left in between.

The chain recombines TRBV27 with TRBJ2-7; 9 bases are shared with TRBD1. Germline CDR1 reads MNHEY; CDR2 reads SMNVEV (reference sequence). The CDR3 runs 14 residues. V lost 6 bases, J lost 7 bases, and 10 bases stayed unmatched. CDR3 bases: TGTGCCAGCAGCTCCCGGACAGGGGCTAAAGAGCAGTACTTC. It yields the protein CASSSRTGAKEQYF.

The chain has TRBV5-1 and TRBJ2-7, with 8 bases that match TRBD1. This CDR3 has 14 amino acids. V lost 6 bases to trimming and J lost 2 bases; unmatched junction nucleotides: 7. Germline lookup yields CDR1 SGHRS and CDR2 YFSETQ. The CDR3 loop reads CASTGGVSAYEQYF. DNA of the CDR3: TGCGCCAGCACAGGGGGCGTCTCAGCCTACGAGCAGTACTTC.

Notes on this clone: Other DNA sequences in the same sample also yield this CDR3. This chain links TRBV19 with TRBJ2-7, with TRBD2 matching over 8 bases. V shed 6 bases, J shed 0 bases, and the junction held 1 base outside the gene matches. Germline-derived CDR1 and CDR2 are LNHDA and SQIVND (reference sequence). This CDR3 region has 13 residues. CDR3 loop: CASSSGSSYEQYF. The CDR3 region has the DNA TGTGCCAGTAGCAGCGGGAGCTCCTACGAGCAGTACTTC.

V gene TRBV10-3 combines with J gene TRBJ2-7; D unresolved. The CDR3 consists of 13 residues. Germline CDR1 reads ENHRY; CDR2 reads SYGVKD. V was pared by 0 bases and J by 3 bases, with 6 bases between. The CDR3 reads CAISESQSYEQYF. CDR3 coding DNA: TGTGCCATCAGTGAGTCTCAAAGCTACGAGCAGTACTTC.

V is TRBV14 and J is TRBJ2-7; 7 bases agree with TRBD2. Germline CDR1 SGHDN, CDR2 FVKESK. The CDR3 totals 15 residues. Germline trimming cut 7 bases from V and 1 base from J; bases unmatched to any gene: 10. CDR3 protein: CASTKGRVKSYEQYF. Here the CDR3 DNA reads TGTGCCAGCACCAAAGGGAGGGTCAAGTCCTACGAGCAGTACTTC.

The CDR3, as DNA: TGTGCCAGCAGCTTTGGGACAGTCACTGAAGCTTTCTTT. The encoded protein is CASSFGTVTEAFF. The rearrangement links TRBV5-6 to TRBJ1-1, with 7 bases aligning to TRBD1. The CDR3 totals 13 residues. Germline V gene data show CDR1 as SGHDT and CDR2 as YYEEEE. The J segment lost 4 bases and the V segment lost 2 bases, leaving 2 bases of the junction unmatched.

The chain joins TRBV6-5 to TRBJ1-3; D gene ambiguous. V was cut by 0 bases and J by 8 bases, with 11 bases left in between. This CDR3 is built from 14 residues. Germline-derived CDR1 and CDR2 are MNHEY and SVGAGI. The CDR3 region has the DNA TGTGCCAGCAGTTACTCAGTCAGACTGGACACCATATATTTT. Translation gives CASSYSVRLDTIYF.

V usage is TRBV7-3 and J usage is TRBJ2-1; the D call may be TRBD1 or TRBD2 (5 bases each). The germline V and J ends were trimmed by 5 bases and 4 bases, with 15 bases remaining between them. CDR1 is SGHTA and CDR2 is FQGTGA in the germline V gene. The CDR3 contains 15 residues. Here the CDR3 reads CASSTPGTEYNEQFF. DNA for the CDR3: TGTGCCAGCAGCACGCCCGGGACGGAATACAATGAGCAGTTCTTC.

Turning to this clone: Other DNA sequences in this specimen translate into the identical CDR3. The J gene is TRBJ2-7, the V gene TRBV29-1; the D gene could be TRBD1 or TRBD2 (5 bases each). The CDR3 totals 13 residues. The V and J ends lost 4 bases and 4 bases respectively, with 14 bases between them. The germline V gene has CDR1 SQVTM and CDR2 ANQGSEA. For the CDR3, the DNA is TGCAGCGTTGTTCCGAGGGGTAGTTACGAGCAGTACTTC. It translates to CSVVPRGSYEQYF.

V gene TRBV2 combines with J gene TRBJ2-7; either TRBD1 or TRBD2 may fit D (5 bases each). The CDR3 totals 15 residues. V was trimmed by 6 bases and J by 3 bases, leaving 18 bases between them. Germline V lookup: CDR1 SNHLY, CDR2 FYNNEI. CDR3: CASSVPGRQLYEQYF. CDR3 nucleotide sequence: TGTGCCAGCAGCGTCCCGGGACGACAGCTCTACGAGCAGTACTTC.

The chain uses TRBV7-9 and TRBJ2-7, with D perhaps TRBD1 or TRBD2 (5 bases each). Germline loops: CDR1 SEHNR, CDR2 FQNEAQ (reference sequence). The CDR3 sequence is 16 residues long. Trimming removed 1 base from V and 0 bases from J, with 13 bases in between. The CDR3 nucleotides are TGTGCCAGCAGCTTAGTTTCGGGACGGAGCTCCTACGAGCAGTACTTC. This sequence encodes CASSLVSGRSSYEQYF.

The chain combines TRBV5-1 with TRBJ2-2, with 9 nucleotides matching TRBD2. V lost 7 bases, J lost 1 base, and 8 bases stayed unmatched. There are 16 residues in the CDR3. The germline CDR1 and CDR2 sequences are SGHRS and YFSETQ. The CDR3 loop is CASPLRTSVNTGELFF. The CDR3 nucleotides are TGCGCCAGCCCCCTGCGGACTAGCGTGAACACCGGGGAGCTGTTTTTT.

This chain connects TRBV5-1 to TRBJ2-7; 7 bases are a match to TRBD2. With V trimmed by 5 bases and J by 6 bases, 2 bases remained unmatched. CDR1 SGHRS and CDR2 YFSETQ come from the germline V gene. This CDR3 comprises 11 residues. CDR3 DNA: TGCGCCAGCAGGTCGGGAGGCGAGCAGTACTTC. Translated: CASRSGGEQYF. Together with reference TRBV5-1 and TRBJ2-7, the CDR3 gives the full variable domain: KAGVTQTPRYLIKTRGQQVTLSCSPISGHRSVSWYQQTPGQGLQFLFEYFSETQRNKGNFPGRFSGRQFSNSRSEMNVSTLELGDSALYLCASRSGGEQYFGPGTRLTVT.

The genes are TRBV11-2 and TRBJ2-5; D gene uncertain. The tail of the sequence fits TRBJ2-7 better, so the J call may be wrong. Germline V gives CDR1 SGHAT, CDR2 FQNNGV. CDR3 length equals 13 residues. Here the CDR3 DNA reads TGTGCCAGCAGCCCCGGCATCTCCTACGAGCAGTACTTC. Its protein product is CASSPGISYEQYF.

V and J are TRBV4-2 and TRBJ1-2, with 7 positions matching TRBD1. Trimming removed 1 base from V and 5 bases from J; junction bases left unmatched: 22. This CDR3 has 20 residues. Germline V gene sequence: CDR1 LGHNA, CDR2 YNFKEQ. The CDR3 is CASSQVAGGRAYASKYGYTF. CDR3 DNA sequence: TGTGCCAGCAGCCAAGTCGCAGGGGGAAGAGCCTATGCTTCGAAATATGGCTACACCTTC.

This chain joins TRBV6-5 and TRBJ2-2; D unresolved. Per germline, CDR1 MNHEY and CDR2 SVGAGI. The V end was cut by 2 bases, the J end by 2 bases, with 12 bases between. The CDR3 has 16 residues. This CDR3 is CASSYPYGENTGELFF. The CDR3, as DNA: TGTGCCAGCAGTTACCCCTATGGGGAAAACACCGGGGAGCTGTTTTTT.

This chain connects TRBV5-1 to TRBJ2-2; D possibly matches TRBD1 or TRBD2 (5 bases each). Germline assignment: CDR1 SGHRS and CDR2 YFSETQ. V dropped 4 bases and J dropped 2 bases, with 15 bases sitting between them. This CDR3 is built from 16 residues. The CDR3, as DNA: TGCGCCAGCAGCACCGCGTGGGACGGTAACACCGGGGAGCTGTTTTTT. It encodes CASSTAWDGNTGELFF. The whole variable domain, remainder taken from reference TRBV5-1 and TRBJ2-2, is KAGVTQTPRYLIKTRGQQVTLSCSPISGHRSVSWYQQTPGQGLQFLFEYFSETQRNKGNFPGRFSGRQFSNSRSEMNVSTLELGDSALYLCASSTAWDGNTGELFFGEGSRLTVL.

This clone was found a few times. The rearrangement uses TRBV9 and TRBJ2-7, with TRBD1 as a possible D gene (7 bases). This CDR3 has 14 residues. Trimming shortened V by 4 bases and J by 3 bases, and 14 bases separated the two germline ends. Germline CDR1 reads SGDLS; CDR2 reads YYNGEE. CDR3 in DNA: TGTGCCAGCAGCCTCCGGGGGACAGACTACGAGCAGTACTTC. Protein product: CASSLRGTDYEQYF.

The V gene is TRBV6-1, the J gene TRBJ2-7, with D possibly TRBD2 on 6 matching bases. This CDR3 region has 14 residues. Between the trimmed V and J ends, which lost 7 bases and 2 bases, there was a span of 15 bases. Germline CDR1 MNHNS, CDR2 SASEGT. The CDR3 is CASTPREVAYEQYF. The CDR3 bases are TGTGCCAGCACCCCCAGGGAGGTCGCCTACGAGCAGTACTTC.

The chain recombines TRBV10-3 with TRBJ2-7; 11 nucleotides match TRBD2. Germline V gene data show CDR1 as ENHRY and CDR2 as SYGVKD. Losses at the gene ends were 1 base for V and 5 bases for J; bases not matched to a gene: 10. CDR3 length equals 17 residues. This CDR3 is CAISEFPLAGGFHEQYF. CDR3 coding DNA: TGTGCCATCAGTGAGTTTCCCCTAGCGGGAGGTTTCCACGAGCAGTACTTC.

V and J are TRBV29-1 and TRBJ1-2, with unresolved D. The CDR3 runs to 13 residues. Trimming took 6 bases from V and 5 from J, leaving 16 bases between them. The germline V gene has CDR1 SQVTM and CDR2 ANQGSEA. CDR3 amino acids: CSVAAGVPYGYTF. In DNA form, the CDR3 reads TGCAGCGTCGCGGCGGGAGTACCTTATGGCTACACCTTC. Looking up the rest from reference TRBV29-1 and TRBJ1-2 gives the full variable domain: SAVISQKPSRDICQRGTSLTIQCQVDSQVTMMFWYRQQPGQSLTLIATANQGSEATYESGFVIDKFPISRPNLTFSTLTVSNMSPEDSSIYLCSVAAGVPYGYTFGSGTRLTVV.